This TCR beta chain stems from a study of vaccination and CD4 T cells after COVID-19. V shed 0 bases and J 4 bases; nucleotides not matched to a gene: 7. Germline V gives CDR1 DFQATT, CDR2 SNEGSKA (reference sequence). This CDR3 comprises 16 residues. Points on this clonotype: Its antigen is currently unknown.

Sequencing of DNA taken from cultured CD4+ T cells relied on the Oncomine TCR Beta short-read assay. MiXCR, run by TCRdb on the PCR reads, gives a single entry per CDR3 protein. The sample comprises more than 12,000 distinct CDR3 sequences, roughly 74% of which are singletons, and roughly a tenth rests with the top ten. Treatment: approximately nine-day PBMC culture with coronavirus spike peptide pools or control peptides (ViraFEST assay). Sequenced here: CD4+ T cells from blood, cultured in vitro, sampled after SARS-CoV-2 vaccination. This TCR was sampled from a human donor who received a COVID-19 vaccine. The chain has TRBV20-1 and TRBJ1-5, with 9 bases identical to TRBD1. As DNA, the CDR3 is TGCAGTGCTAGAGATGGGTCCGGGACAGGGAATCAGCCCCAGCATTTT. As protein: CSARDGSGTGNQPQHF.